Shown below are 22 T cell receptor beta chains from a single sample sequenced in a study of CD8 T cells in ankylosing spondylitis. TCRdb ran MiXCR on the 5' RACE reads and lists one entry per CDR3 protein. The table lists about 190,000 distinct CDR3 sequences, 13% of them singletons. The sample taken for sequencing was blood, either unsorted or a sorted T cell fraction (not recorded which). All receptors come from a female donor with ankylosing spondylitis or in good health (not recorded which).

This clonotype was seen a handful of times. V is TRBV20-1 and J is TRBJ2-3; 8 bases agree with TRBD2. Germline CDR1 DFQATT, CDR2 SNEGSKA (reference sequence). The trim removed 3 bases at V and 9 bases at J, leaving 5 bases unmatched. The CDR3 is made up of 12 amino acids. The CDR3 sequence: CSASLRGGTQYF. The CDR3, as DNA: TGCAGTGCTAGCCTTCGGGGGGGGACGCAGTATTTT.

This clonotype was recorded many times. This chain links TRBV28 with TRBJ1-2; D unresolved. V lost 4 bases, J lost 0 bases, and 15 bases lay in between. The CDR3 contains 16 residues. CDR1 is MDHEN and CDR2 is SYDVKM in the germline V gene. The chain's CDR3 is CASSSATPEANYGYTF. The DNA for the CDR3 is TGTGCCAGCAGTTCCGCAACCCCGGAGGCTAACTATGGCTACACCTTC.

This chain links TRBV27 with TRBJ2-3; D ambiguous. Germline-derived CDR1 and CDR2 are MNHEY and SMNVEV (reference sequence). The CDR3 is 14 amino acids. V was pared by 2 bases and J by 4 bases, with 10 bases between. CDR3 DNA: TGTGCCAGCAGTTTAAAGTCGGAGTCAGATACGCAGTATTTT. Protein sequence: CASSLKSESDTQYF.

In its sample, this clonotype was seen many times. The chain combines TRBV3-1 with TRBJ2-1, with 8 bases matching TRBD2. The CDR3 length is 15 residues. With 4 bases clipped from V and 8 bases from J, the junction kept 10 bases outside the gene matches. CDR1 is LGHDT and CDR2 is YNNKEL in the germline V gene (reference sequence). The CDR3 reads CASSRFNGRVHEQFF. The CDR3, as DNA: TGTGCCAGCAGCCGCTTTAACGGGAGGGTCCATGAGCAGTTCTTC.

This clonotype was observed a few times. This chain links TRBV7-2 with TRBJ2-3; D remains unclear. CDR1 is SGHTA, CDR2 FQGNSA, per germline. The CDR3 is 13 amino acids. V was shortened by 1 base and J by 7 bases, with 9 bases between the two germline ends. The CDR3 region is CASSLVVGYTQYF. The CDR3, as DNA: TGTGCCAGCAGCTTAGTGGTGGGATATACGCAGTATTTT.

The rearrangement joins TRBV20-1 to TRBJ2-6, with a weak D call TRBD2 (6 bases). The V and J ends lost 5 bases and 0 bases respectively, with 14 bases between them. Per the germline V gene, CDR1 is DFQATT and CDR2 is SNEGSKA (reference sequence). The CDR3 sequence is 16 residues long. The CDR3 reads CSARTPGGSGANVLTF. CDR3 nucleotides: TGCAGTGCTCGAACGCCCGGGGGCTCTGGGGCCAACGTCCTGACTTTC.

At least ten counts were recorded for this clonotype. The chain has TRBV12-5 and TRBJ2-5; D possibly corresponds to TRBD1 (5 bases). The V end lost 4 bases, the J end lost 5 bases, and 11 bases lay between the germline ends. The CDR3 extends over 13 amino acids. Germline V gene lookup returns CDR1 LGHNT and CDR2 FRNRAP. The CDR3 spells CASGSRVGETQYF. In nucleotides, the CDR3 is TGTGCTAGTGGTTCCAGGGTGGGGGAGACCCAGTACTTC.

As concerns this clonotype: A much more abundant neighbour one base away suggests this may be a read error. The CDR3 coding sequence is TGTGCCAGCAGTTTCTATGGGGGGACCCACTACTTC. It codes for CASSFYGGTHYF. The chain joins TRBV27 to TRBJ2-5; maybe TRBD2 (6 bases). Germline V lookup: CDR1 MNHEY, CDR2 SMNVEV (reference sequence). The CDR3 totals 12 residues.

The chain has TRBV7-2 and TRBJ2-7, with TRBD2 matching over 10 bases. The CDR3 spans 16 residues. Germline V gives CDR1 SGHTA, CDR2 FQGNSA. With V trimmed by 3 bases and J by 7 bases, 12 bases remained unmatched. For the CDR3, the DNA is TGTGCCAGCAGCTTCCAAGCGGGAGGGGGCTCGGGGGAGCAGTACTTC. This sequence encodes CASSFQAGGGSGEQYF.

This clonotype was found many times. The rearrangement joins TRBV4-2 to TRBJ1-1; weak D call: TRBD1 (5 bases). The CDR3 length is 14 residues. In germline, CDR1 is LGHNA, CDR2 YNFKEQ. V was cut by 5 bases and J by 5 bases, with 15 bases left in between. This CDR3 reads CASSGTRGDTEAFF. In DNA, the CDR3 is TGTGCCAGCAGCGGGACCAGAGGGGATACTGAAGCTTTCTTT.

This rearrangement joins TRBV7-4 to TRBJ1-1; D unresolved. V lost 3 bases and J 8 bases, leaving 10 bases between the germline ends. The germline V gene encodes CDR1 SGHVT and CDR2 SQSDAQ. This CDR3 region has 12 residues. The CDR3 DNA sequence: TGTGCCAGCAGCTTGACCCCGGACGAAGCTTTCTTT. As protein: CASSLTPDEAFF.

This chain links TRBV7-9 with TRBJ2-1; the match to TRBD1 covers 8 bases. J lost 5 bases, V lost 7 bases, and 4 bases had no gene match. The V gene's germline CDR1 is SEHNR and CDR2 FQNEAQ (reference sequence). The CDR3 has 13 residues. This chain's CDR3 is CASTEQGDNEQFF. The CDR3 DNA reads as TGTGCCAGCACAGAACAGGGGGACAATGAGCAGTTCTTC.

This rearrangement joins TRBV11-1 to TRBJ2-1, with D possibly being TRBD1 (7 bases). The V gene lost 5 bases and the J gene lost 7 bases, with 18 bases spanning the gap. Germline V gene lookup returns CDR1 SGHAT and CDR2 FQDESV (reference sequence). The CDR3 loop spans 15 amino acids. The CDR3 loop is CASSAGQLVQNEQFF. For the CDR3, the DNA is TGTGCCAGCAGCGCGGGACAGCTAGTACAAAATGAGCAGTTCTTC.

The chain employs TRBV12-3 or TRBV12-4 and TRBJ2-2, with 8 bases fitting TRBD2. V shed 7 bases and J 0 bases; nucleotides not matched to a gene: 4. The CDR3 covers 15 residues. The CDR3 loop reads CASTLAGPNTGELFF. CDR3 sequence (DNA): TGTGCCAGCACCCTAGCGGGCCCGAACACCGGGGAGCTGTTTTTT.

This clonotype was recorded many times. The gene calls are TRBV4-3 and TRBJ2-3; D unclear. Looked up from germline, CDR1 is LGHNA and CDR2 is YSLEER. This CDR3 contains 14 residues. V dropped 4 bases and J dropped 5 bases, with 13 bases sitting between them. CDR3 loop: CASSLTTSGDTQYF. CDR3 DNA: TGCGCCAGCAGCCTCACAACATCGGGAGATACGCAGTATTTT.

The gene calls are TRBV30 and TRBJ2-7; D not resolved. Germline assignment: CDR1 GTSNPN and CDR2 SVGIG (reference sequence). CDR3 size: 12 residues. V lost 0 bases to trimming and J lost 7 bases, with 10 bases between them. In DNA form, the CDR3 reads TGTGCCTGGAGTGTTCCGATTCGGGAGCAGTACTTC. This codes for CAWSVPIREQYF.

The chain employs TRBV3-1 and TRBJ2-1; D perhaps matches TRBD2 (6 bases). The length of the CDR3 is 18 residues. CDR1 is LGHDT and CDR2 is YNNKEL in the germline V gene (reference sequence). V was cut by 10 bases and J by 3 bases, with 28 bases left in between. The CDR3 spells CATTQFAAGTPFYNEQFF. Here the CDR3 DNA reads TGTGCCACCACCCAATTTGCTGCCGGGACTCCTTTCTACAATGAGCAGTTCTTC.

The sample holds many counts of this clonotype. This sequence joins TRBV20-1 and TRBJ1-2; a weak D match, TRBD1 (6 bases). V was trimmed by 6 bases and J by 7 bases, leaving 12 bases between them. The CDR3 totals 11 residues. Germline V CDR1 and CDR2: DFQATT, SNEGSKA (reference sequence). The CDR3 sequence: CSAHRDTGYTF. For the CDR3, the DNA is TGCAGTGCCCATCGGGACACTGGCTACACCTTC.

This clonotype has just a few counts. The V gene is TRBV6-1, the J gene TRBJ1-5; no reliable D call. Germline V gene lookup returns CDR1 MNHNS and CDR2 SASEGT. The CDR3 covers 16 residues. V lost 3 bases and J 7 bases, leaving 19 bases between the germline ends. The CDR3 bases are TGTGCCAGCAGTGATCTGCTTGGGCAGAAAGGCCAGCCCCAGCATTTT. It yields the protein CASSDLLGQKGQPQHF.

This clonotype has more than one count but fewer than ten. The chain couples TRBV20-1 to TRBJ2-3; 8 nucleotides agree with TRBD2. This CDR3 contains 15 residues. Germline CDR1 DFQATT, CDR2 SNEGSKA (reference sequence). The ends lost 5 bases at V and 1 base at J; junction bases unmatched: 8. The DNA of the CDR3 is TGCAGTGCTCCCTCCCCGGGAGGGGGCACAGATACGCAGTATTTT. Its protein is CSAPSPGGGTDTQYF.

This clonotype was counted ten times or more. The chain is built from TRBV7-9 and TRBJ1-1; the D is unclear. Trimming stripped 4 bases from V and 1 base from J, with 10 bases between. The CDR3 runs 14 residues. Germline loops: CDR1 SEHNR, CDR2 FQNEAQ (reference sequence). The CDR3 nucleotides read TGTGCCAGCAGCTCCTCAGGAGAGAACACTGAAGCTTTCTTT. This encodes CASSSSGENTEAFF.

The chain uses TRBV7-2 and TRBJ1-1; tentatively, D is TRBD1 (6 bases). The V end was cut by 3 bases, the J end by 3 bases, with 11 bases between. The CDR3 is made up of 14 amino acids. Germline V gene data show CDR1 as SGHTA and CDR2 as FQGNSA. The CDR3 sequence: CASSFSGADTEAFF. CDR3 bases: TGTGCCAGCAGCTTCTCAGGGGCCGACACTGAAGCTTTCTTT.